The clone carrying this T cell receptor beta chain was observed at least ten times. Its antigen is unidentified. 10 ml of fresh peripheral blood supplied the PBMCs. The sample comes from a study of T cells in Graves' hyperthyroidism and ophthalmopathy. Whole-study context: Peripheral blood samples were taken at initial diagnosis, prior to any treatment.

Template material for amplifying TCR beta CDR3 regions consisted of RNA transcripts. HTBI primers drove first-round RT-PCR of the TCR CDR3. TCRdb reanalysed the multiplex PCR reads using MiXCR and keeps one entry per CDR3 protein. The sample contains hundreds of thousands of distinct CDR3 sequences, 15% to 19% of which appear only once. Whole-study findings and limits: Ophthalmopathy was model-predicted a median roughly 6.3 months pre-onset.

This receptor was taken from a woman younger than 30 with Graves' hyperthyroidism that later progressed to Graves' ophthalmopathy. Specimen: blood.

The CDR3 DNA follows: TGTGCCAGCAGCCGAAGGATTGGACTACTTTACAATGAGCAGTTCTTC. Translating gives CASSRRIGLLYNEQFF. The gene calls are TRBV7-9 and TRBJ2-1, with D possibly matching TRBD2 (6 bases). CDR1 is SEHNR and CDR2 is FQNEAQ in the germline V gene (reference sequence). CDR3 length: 16 residues. Trimming took off 5 bases at V and 4 bases at J, with 18 bases between the two ends.